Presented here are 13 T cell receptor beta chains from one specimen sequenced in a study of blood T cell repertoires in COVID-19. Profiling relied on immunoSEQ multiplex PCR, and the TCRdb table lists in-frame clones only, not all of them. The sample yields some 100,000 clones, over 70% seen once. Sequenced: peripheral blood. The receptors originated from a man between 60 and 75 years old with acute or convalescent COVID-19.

In DNA form, the CDR3 reads TGTGCCAGCAGCTTGGGGGGACAGGCGAGGTATGGCTACACCTTC. This encodes CASSLGGQARYGYTF. V is TRBV5-4 and J is TRBJ1-2; 8 bases are shared with TRBD1. The CDR3 loop spans 15 amino acids. CDR1 and CDR2 from the germline V gene are SGHNT and YYREEE (reference sequence). V gave up 0 bases and J gave up 5 bases; unmatched junction bases: 6.

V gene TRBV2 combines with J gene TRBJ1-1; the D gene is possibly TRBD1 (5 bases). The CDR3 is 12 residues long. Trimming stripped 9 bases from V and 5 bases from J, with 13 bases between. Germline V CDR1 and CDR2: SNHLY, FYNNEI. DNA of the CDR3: TGTGCCAGTTTTGACAGTTTTACTGAAGCTTTCTTT. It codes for CASFDSFTEAFF.

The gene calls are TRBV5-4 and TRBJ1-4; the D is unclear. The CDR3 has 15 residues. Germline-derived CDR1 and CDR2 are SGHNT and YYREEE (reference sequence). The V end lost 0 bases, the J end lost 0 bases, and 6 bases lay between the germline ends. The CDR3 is CASSLDAATNEKLFF. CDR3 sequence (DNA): TGTGCCAGCAGCTTGGACGCAGCAACTAATGAAAAACTGTTTTTT.

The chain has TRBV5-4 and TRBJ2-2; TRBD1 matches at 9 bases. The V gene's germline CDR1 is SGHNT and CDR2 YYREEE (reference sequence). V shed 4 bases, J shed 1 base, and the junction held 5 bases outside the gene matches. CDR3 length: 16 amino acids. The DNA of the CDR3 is TGTGCCAGCAGCCCGGGACAGGGTGGGAACACCGGGGAGCTGTTTTTT. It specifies CASSPGQGGNTGELFF.

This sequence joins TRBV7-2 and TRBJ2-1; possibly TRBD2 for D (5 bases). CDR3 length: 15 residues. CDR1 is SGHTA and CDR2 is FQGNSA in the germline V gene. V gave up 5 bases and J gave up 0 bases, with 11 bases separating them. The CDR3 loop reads CASSLEGSSYNEQFF. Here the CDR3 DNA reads TGTGCCAGCAGCCTCGAGGGCAGCTCCTACAATGAGCAGTTCTTC. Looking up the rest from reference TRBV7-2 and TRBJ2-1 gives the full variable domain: GAGVSQSPSNKVTEKGKDVELRCDPISGHTALYWYRQSLGQGLEFLIYFQGNSAPDKSGLPSDRFSAERTGGSVSTLTIQRTQQEDSAVYLCASSLEGSSYNEQFFGPGTRLTVL.

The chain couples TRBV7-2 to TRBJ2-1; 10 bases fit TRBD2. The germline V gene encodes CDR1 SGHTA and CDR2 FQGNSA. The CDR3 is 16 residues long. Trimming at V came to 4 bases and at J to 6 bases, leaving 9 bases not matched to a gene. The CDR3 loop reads CASSSLSGRAGNEQFF. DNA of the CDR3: TGTGCCAGCAGCTCCCTGAGCGGGAGGGCCGGCAATGAGCAGTTCTTC. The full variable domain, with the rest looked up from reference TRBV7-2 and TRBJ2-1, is GAGVSQSPSNKVTEKGKDVELRCDPISGHTALYWYRQSLGQGLEFLIYFQGNSAPDKSGLPSDRFSAERTGGSVSTLTIQRTQQEDSAVYLCASSSLSGRAGNEQFFGPGTRLTVL.

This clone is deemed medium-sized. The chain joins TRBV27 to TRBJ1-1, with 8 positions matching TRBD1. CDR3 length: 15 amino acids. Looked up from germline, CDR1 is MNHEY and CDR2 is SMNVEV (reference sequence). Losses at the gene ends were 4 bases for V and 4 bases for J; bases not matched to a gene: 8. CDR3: CASSYPGQGFTEAFF. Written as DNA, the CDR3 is TGTGCCAGCAGTTACCCCGGACAGGGATTCACTGAAGCTTTCTTT.

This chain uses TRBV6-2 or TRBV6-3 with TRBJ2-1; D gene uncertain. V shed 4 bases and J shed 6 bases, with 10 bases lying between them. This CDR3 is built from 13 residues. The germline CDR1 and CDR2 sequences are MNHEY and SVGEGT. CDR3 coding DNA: TGTGCCAGCAGTTTATCACACCCCAATGAGCAGTTCTTC. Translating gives CASSLSHPNEQFF.

CDR3: CASSLDRTYEQYF. The DNA for the CDR3 is TGTGCCAGCAGCCTGGACAGAACCTACGAGCAGTACTTC. The V and J genes are TRBV12-3 or TRBV12-4 and TRBJ2-7; D is possibly TRBD1 (6 bases). CDR3 length equals 13 residues. Between the trimmed V and J ends, which lost 6 bases and 2 bases, there was a span of 11 bases.

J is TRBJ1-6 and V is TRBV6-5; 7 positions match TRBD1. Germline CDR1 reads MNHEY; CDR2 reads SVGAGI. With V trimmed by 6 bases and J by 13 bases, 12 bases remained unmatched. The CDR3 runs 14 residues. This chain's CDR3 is CASSRQGGSMPLHF. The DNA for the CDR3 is TGTGCCAGCAGCCGACAGGGAGGAAGTATGCCCCTCCACTTT.

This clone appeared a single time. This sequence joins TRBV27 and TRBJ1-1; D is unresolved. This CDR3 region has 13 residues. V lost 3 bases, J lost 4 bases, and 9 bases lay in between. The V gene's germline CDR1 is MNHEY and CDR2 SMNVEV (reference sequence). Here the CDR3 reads CASSFNRGTEAFF. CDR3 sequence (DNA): TGTGCCAGCAGTTTCAATCGAGGCACTGAAGCTTTCTTT.

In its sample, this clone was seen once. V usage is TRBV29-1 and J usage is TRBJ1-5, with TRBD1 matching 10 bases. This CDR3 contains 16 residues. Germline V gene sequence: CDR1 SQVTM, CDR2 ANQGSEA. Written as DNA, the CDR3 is TGCACCAAATCGGGACAGGGGAAAAATAGCAATCAGCCCCAGCATTTT. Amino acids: CTKSGQGKNSNQPQHF.

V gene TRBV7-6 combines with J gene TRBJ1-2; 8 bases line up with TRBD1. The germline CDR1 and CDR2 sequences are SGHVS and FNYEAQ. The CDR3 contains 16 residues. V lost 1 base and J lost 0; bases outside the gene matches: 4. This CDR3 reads CASSLGTGKSNYGYTF. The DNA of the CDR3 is TGTGCCAGCAGCTTAGGGACAGGGAAATCTAACTATGGCTACACCTTC.